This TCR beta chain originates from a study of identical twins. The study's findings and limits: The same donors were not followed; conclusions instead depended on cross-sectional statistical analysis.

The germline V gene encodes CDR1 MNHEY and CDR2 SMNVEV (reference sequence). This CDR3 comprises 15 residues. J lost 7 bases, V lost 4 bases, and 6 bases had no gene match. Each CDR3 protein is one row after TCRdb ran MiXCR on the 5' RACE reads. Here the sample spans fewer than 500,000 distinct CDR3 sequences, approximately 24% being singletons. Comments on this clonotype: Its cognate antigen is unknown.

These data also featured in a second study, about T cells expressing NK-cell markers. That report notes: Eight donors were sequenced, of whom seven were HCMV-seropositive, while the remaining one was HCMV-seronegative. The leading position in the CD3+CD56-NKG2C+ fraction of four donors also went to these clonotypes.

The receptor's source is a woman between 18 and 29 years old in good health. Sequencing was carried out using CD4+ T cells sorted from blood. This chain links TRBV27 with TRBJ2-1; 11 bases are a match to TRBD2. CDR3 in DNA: TGTGCCAGCAGTTCCCTGGGACTAGCGGAGAATGAGCAGTTCTTC. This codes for CASSSLGLAENEQFF.